This entry lists 3 T cell receptor beta chains sequenced from one sample in a study of shared clonotypes between healthy human individuals. Sequencing was performed with immunoSEQ multiplex PCR; in TCRdb, only in-frame clones are kept and a portion is missing. The sample has approximately 620,000 clones, roughly 97% seen once. Sequencing was carried out using naive CD4+ T cells sorted from blood. Subset: CD45RA+ positively selected. These receptors came from a woman aged 30 to 39 in good health.

Comment on this clone: This specimen includes other DNA sequences encoding the same CDR3. This chain joins TRBV2 and TRBJ2-5, with TRBD1 matching 8 bases. The germline V gene encodes CDR1 SNHLY and CDR2 FYNNEI. The CDR3 covers 13 residues. V shed 3 bases and J 5 bases; nucleotides not matched to a gene: 2. This CDR3 reads CASSEDRDETQYF. CDR3 DNA sequence: TGTGCCAGCAGTGAGGACAGGGACGAGACCCAGTACTTC.

The chain joins TRBV18 to TRBJ2-2; 7 bases map to TRBD2. The V and J ends lost 1 base and 4 bases, in that order; junction bases with no gene match: 6. CDR3 length equals 16 residues. The germline gives CDR1 KGHSH, CDR2 LQKENI. The CDR3 region is CASSPQWASGTGELFF. The DNA for the CDR3 is TGTGCCAGCTCACCACAGTGGGCTAGCGGCACCGGGGAGCTGTTTTTT.

The chain is built from TRBV2 and TRBJ2-5; TRBD2 matches at 9 bases. V gave up 7 bases and J gave up 3 bases; unmatched junction bases: 6. This CDR3 is built from 14 residues. Germline-derived CDR1 and CDR2 are SNHLY and FYNNEI. The CDR3 bases are TGTGCCAGCACTATAAGACTAGCGGAAGAGACCCAGTACTTC. This codes for CASTIRLAEETQYF.